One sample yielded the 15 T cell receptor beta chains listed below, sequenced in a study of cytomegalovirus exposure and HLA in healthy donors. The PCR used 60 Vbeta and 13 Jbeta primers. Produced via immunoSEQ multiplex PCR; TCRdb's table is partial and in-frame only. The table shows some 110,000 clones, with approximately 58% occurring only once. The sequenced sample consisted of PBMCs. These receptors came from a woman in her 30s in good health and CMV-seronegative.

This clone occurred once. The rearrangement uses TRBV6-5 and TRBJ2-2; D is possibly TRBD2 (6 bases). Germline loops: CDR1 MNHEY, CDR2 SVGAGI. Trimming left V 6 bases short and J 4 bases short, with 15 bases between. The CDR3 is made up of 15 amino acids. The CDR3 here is CASRVGDLTTGELFF. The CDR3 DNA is TGTGCCAGCAGGGTAGGGGACTTGACCACCGGGGAGCTGTTTTTT.

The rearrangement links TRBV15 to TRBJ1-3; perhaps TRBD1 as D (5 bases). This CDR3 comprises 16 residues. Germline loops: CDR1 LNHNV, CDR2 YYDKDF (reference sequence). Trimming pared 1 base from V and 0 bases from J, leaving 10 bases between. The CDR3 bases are TGTGCCACCAGCAGAGGGGGGGACGGCTCTGGAAACACCATATATTTT. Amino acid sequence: CATSRGGDGSGNTIYF.

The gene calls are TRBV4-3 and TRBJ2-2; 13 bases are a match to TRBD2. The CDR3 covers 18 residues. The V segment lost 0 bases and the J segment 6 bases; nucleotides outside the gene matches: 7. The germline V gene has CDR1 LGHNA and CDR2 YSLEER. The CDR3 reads CASSQDLGLAGAAGELFF. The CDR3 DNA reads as TGCGCCAGCAGCCAAGATCTTGGACTAGCGGGAGCGGCCGGGGAGCTGTTTTTT.

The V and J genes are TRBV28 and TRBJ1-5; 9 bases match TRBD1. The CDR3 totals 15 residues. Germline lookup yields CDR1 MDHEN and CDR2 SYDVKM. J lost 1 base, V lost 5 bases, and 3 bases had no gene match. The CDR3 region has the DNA TGTGCCAGCAGTCAGACAGGGGGGAGCAATCAGCCCCAGCATTTT. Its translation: CASSQTGGSNQPQHF.

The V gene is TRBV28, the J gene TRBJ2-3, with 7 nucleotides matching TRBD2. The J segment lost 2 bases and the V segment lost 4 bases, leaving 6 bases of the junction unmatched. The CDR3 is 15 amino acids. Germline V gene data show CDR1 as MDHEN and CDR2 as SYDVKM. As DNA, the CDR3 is TGTGCCAGCAGTTGGACTAGGAGTTACACAGATACGCAGTATTTT. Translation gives CASSWTRSYTDTQYF.

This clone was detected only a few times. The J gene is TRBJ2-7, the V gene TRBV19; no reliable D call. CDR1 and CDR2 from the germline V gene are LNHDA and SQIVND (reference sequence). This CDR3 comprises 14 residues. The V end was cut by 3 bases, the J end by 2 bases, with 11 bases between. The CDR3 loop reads CASSISSAAYEQYF. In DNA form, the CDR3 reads TGTGCCAGTAGTATTAGCTCGGCCGCCTACGAGCAGTACTTC.

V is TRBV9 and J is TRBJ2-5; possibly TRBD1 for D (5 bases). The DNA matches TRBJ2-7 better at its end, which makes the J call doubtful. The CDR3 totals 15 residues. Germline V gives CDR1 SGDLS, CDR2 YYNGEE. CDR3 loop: CASSVGGRASYEQYF. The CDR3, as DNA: TGTGCCAGCAGCGTAGGTGGCAGGGCTTCCTACGAGCAGTACTTC.

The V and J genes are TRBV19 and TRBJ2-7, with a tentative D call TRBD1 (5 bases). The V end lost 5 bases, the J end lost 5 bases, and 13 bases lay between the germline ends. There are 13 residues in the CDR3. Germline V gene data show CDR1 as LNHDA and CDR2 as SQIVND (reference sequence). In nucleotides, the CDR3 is TGTGCCAGTAGTGAAGGGGCCCCCCACGAGCAGTACTTC. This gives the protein CASSEGAPHEQYF. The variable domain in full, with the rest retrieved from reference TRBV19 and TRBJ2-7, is DGGITQSPKYLFRKEGQNVTLSCEQNLNHDAMYWYRQDPGQGLRLIYYSQIVNDFQKGDIAEGYSVSREKKESFPLTVTSAQKNPTAFYLCASSEGAPHEQYFGPGTRLTVT.

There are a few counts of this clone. DNA for the CDR3: TGTGCCAGCAGCTTAGTCAGGGTCGTAGTATACTACGAGCAGTACTTC. The encoded protein is CASSLVRVVVYYEQYF. The chain links TRBV7-2 to TRBJ2-7, with TRBD1 as a possible D gene (5 bases). Germline V gene data show CDR1 as SGHTA and CDR2 as FQGNSA. V was cut by 1 base and J by 3 bases, with 16 bases left in between. The CDR3 loop spans 16 amino acids.

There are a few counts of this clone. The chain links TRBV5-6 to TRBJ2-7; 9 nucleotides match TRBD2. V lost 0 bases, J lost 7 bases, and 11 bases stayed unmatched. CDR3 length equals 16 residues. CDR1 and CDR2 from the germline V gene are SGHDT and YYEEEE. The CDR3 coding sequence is TGTGCCAGCAGCTTGGGCGGGGGGGCAGGAATGTCGGAGCAGTACTTC. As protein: CASSLGGGAGMSEQYF.

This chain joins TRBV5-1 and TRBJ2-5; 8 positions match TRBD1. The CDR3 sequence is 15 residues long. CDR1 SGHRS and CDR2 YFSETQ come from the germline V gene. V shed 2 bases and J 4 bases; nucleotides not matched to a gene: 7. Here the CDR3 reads CASSFSPGGLETQYF. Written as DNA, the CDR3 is TGCGCCAGCAGCTTTTCCCCAGGGGGCTTAGAGACCCAGTACTTC.

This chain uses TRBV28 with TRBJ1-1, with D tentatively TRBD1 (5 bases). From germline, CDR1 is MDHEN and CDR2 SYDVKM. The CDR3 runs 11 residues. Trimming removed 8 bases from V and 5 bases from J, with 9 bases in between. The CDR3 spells CASWGGTEAFF. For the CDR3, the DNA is TGTGCCAGCTGGGGGGGGACTGAAGCTTTCTTT.

The CDR3, as DNA: TGTGCCAGCTCATTGTCGACAGGGGAAAATTCACCCCTCCACTTT. This gives the protein CASSLSTGENSPLHF. The genes are TRBV18 and TRBJ1-6, with 8 bases matching TRBD1. V dropped 5 bases and J dropped 7; count of bases not matched to a gene: 7. This CDR3 spans 15 amino acids. Germline-derived CDR1 and CDR2 are KGHSH and LQKENI.

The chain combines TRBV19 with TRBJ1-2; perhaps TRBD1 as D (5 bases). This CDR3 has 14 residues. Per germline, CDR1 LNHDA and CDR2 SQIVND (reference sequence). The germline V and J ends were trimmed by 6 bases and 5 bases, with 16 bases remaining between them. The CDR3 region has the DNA TGTGCCAGTAGCCAGCCGGGACTGACATATGGCTACACCTTC. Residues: CASSQPGLTYGYTF.

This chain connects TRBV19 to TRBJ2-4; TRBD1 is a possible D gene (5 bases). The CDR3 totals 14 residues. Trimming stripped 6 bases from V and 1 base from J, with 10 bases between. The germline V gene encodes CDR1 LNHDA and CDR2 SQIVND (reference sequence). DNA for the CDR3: TGTGCCAGTAGGCCCCCAGGGGCCAAAAACATTCAGTACTTC. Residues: CASRPPGAKNIQYF.